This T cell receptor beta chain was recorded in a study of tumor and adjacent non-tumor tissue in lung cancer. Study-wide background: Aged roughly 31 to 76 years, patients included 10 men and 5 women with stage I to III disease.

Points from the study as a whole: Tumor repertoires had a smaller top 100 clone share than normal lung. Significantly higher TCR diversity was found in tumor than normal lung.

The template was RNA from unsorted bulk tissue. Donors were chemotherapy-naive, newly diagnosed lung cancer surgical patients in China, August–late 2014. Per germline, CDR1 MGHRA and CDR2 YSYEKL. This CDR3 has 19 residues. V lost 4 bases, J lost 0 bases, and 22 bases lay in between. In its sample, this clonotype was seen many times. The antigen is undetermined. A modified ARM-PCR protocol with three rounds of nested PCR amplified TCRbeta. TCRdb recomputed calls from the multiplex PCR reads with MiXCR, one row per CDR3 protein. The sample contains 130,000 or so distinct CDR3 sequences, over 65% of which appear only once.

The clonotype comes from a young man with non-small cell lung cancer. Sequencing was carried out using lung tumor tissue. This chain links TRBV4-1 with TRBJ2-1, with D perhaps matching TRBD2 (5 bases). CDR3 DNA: TGCGCCAGCAGCCCCTTCCCAGAGGGCGTGCAGAGCTCCTACAATGAGCAGTTCTTC. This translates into CASSPFPEGVQSSYNEQFF.